The 18 T cell receptor beta chains presented below share a single source sample, sequenced in a study of OX40 agonist ivuxolimab in advanced cancers. TCRdb's table, derived via immunoSEQ multiplex PCR, lists solely in-frame clones and lacks some. The sample records about 45,000 clones, approximately 84% being singletons. Here the sequenced sample was CD4+ or CD8+ T cells sorted from blood, taken in a trial of the OX40 agonist ivuxolimab. These receptors were collected from an adult with an advanced solid tumor such as melanoma, head and neck, liver or kidney cancer.

The CDR3 DNA follows: TGTGCCAGTAGTATAGGAAACACTGAAGCTTTCTTT. Translation gives CASSIGNTEAFF. J is TRBJ1-1 and V is TRBV19; D is unresolved. Germline V gene data show CDR1 as LNHDA and CDR2 as SQIVND (reference sequence). This CDR3 contains 12 residues. V was clipped by 1 base and J by 2 bases, with 2 bases between them.

J is TRBJ2-1 and V is TRBV28; weak D call: TRBD1 (7 bases). This CDR3 contains 14 residues. Germline values: CDR1 MDHEN, CDR2 SYDVKM. The ends were cut back, 10 bases at V and 7 bases at J, with 20 bases in the middle. In DNA form, the CDR3 reads TGTGCCATCACCCTTGCGGGACAGCTTAATGAGCAGTTCTTC. It yields the protein CAITLAGQLNEQFF.

V and J are TRBV5-4 and TRBJ1-2; no clear D. CDR3 length: 14 amino acids. V lost 1 base, J lost 5 bases, and 12 bases lay in between. Germline CDR1 reads SGHNT; CDR2 reads YYREEE (reference sequence). CDR3 DNA: TGTGCCAGCAGCTTGTACCCGGAAAGATATGGCTACACCTTC. Translation: CASSLYPERYGYTF.

The chain uses TRBV11-3 and TRBJ2-7; D perhaps matches TRBD2 (6 bases). V was cut by 5 bases and J by 4 bases, with 6 bases left in between. This CDR3 has 11 amino acids. CDR1 SGHNT and CDR2 YENEEA come from the germline V gene. CDR3 nucleotides: TGTGCCAGCAGCGGAGGGTACGAGCAGTACTTC. It encodes CASSGGYEQYF.

V and J are TRBV27 and TRBJ2-1; 7 nucleotides agree with TRBD2. J lost 0 bases, V lost 4 bases, and 6 bases had no gene match. Germline lookup yields CDR1 MNHEY and CDR2 SMNVEV (reference sequence). This CDR3 comprises 16 residues. The CDR3 sequence is CASSWEGKTSYNEQFF. The CDR3 DNA is TGTGCCAGCAGTTGGGAGGGCAAAACCTCCTACAATGAGCAGTTCTTC.

The rearrangement uses TRBV28 and TRBJ1-5; 9 bases align to TRBD1. The junction had 10 bases not matched to a gene; V was cut back by 6 bases and J by 7 bases. Germline V gives CDR1 MDHEN, CDR2 SYDVKM. CDR3 length: 15 residues. Written as DNA, the CDR3 is TGTGCCAGCAGAATTGCCACAGGGGGCCAACAGCCCCAGCATTTT. Protein: CASRIATGGQQPQHF. The entire variable domain, with the rest obtained from reference TRBV28 and TRBJ1-5, is as follows: DVKVTQSSRYLVKRTGEKVFLECVQDMDHENMFWYRQDPGLGLRLIYFSYDVKMKEKGDIPEGYSVSREKKERFSLILESASTNQTSMYLCASRIATGGQQPQHFGDGTRLSIL.

V usage is TRBV23-1 and J usage is TRBJ2-5; 8 bases line up with TRBD1. TRBV23-1 is placed among ORFs of uncertain function. With 6 bases clipped from V and 4 bases from J, the junction kept 10 bases outside the gene matches. This CDR3 spans 15 amino acids. CDR3 sequence reads: CASSQGAGRRETQYF. The CDR3 DNA sequence: TGCGCCAGCAGCCAGGGGGCAGGGAGACGAGAGACCCAGTACTTC.

By sample fraction, this clone is medium-sized. This chain links TRBV27 with TRBJ1-1; 9 bases are a match to TRBD1. The germline V gene has CDR1 MNHEY and CDR2 SMNVEV (reference sequence). V trimming: 3 bases; J trimming: 3 bases; junction bases outside the gene matches: 11. The CDR3 length is 17 residues. CDR3 DNA: TGTGCCAGCAGTTTGGGGGTGCCAGGGACAGGGTACACTGAAGCTTTCTTT. This codes for CASSLGVPGTGYTEAFF.

Of note for this clone: Compared with germline, one end of the junction differs, possibly owing to a read error. This rearrangement joins TRBV7-9 to TRBJ2-7; 8 nucleotides agree with TRBD1. The CDR3 runs 14 residues. CDR1 and CDR2 from the germline V gene are SEHNR and FQNEAQ (reference sequence). The CDR3 coding sequence is TGTGCCAGCAGCTTTATCGACAGGGGTCAGGGGGGAGACTTC. It translates to CASSFIDRGQGGDF. Variable domain in full (rest from reference TRBV7-9 and TRBJ2-7): DTGVSQNPRHKITKRGQNVTFRCDPISEHNRLYWYRQTLGQGPEFLTYFQNEAQLEKSRLLSDRFSAERPKGSFSTLEIQRTEQGDSAMYLCASSFIDRGQGGDFGPGTRLTVT.

V gene TRBV28 combines with J gene TRBJ1-1; maybe TRBD1 (5 bases). The germline V and J ends were trimmed by 5 bases and 0 bases, with 13 bases remaining between them. CDR1 and CDR2 from the germline V gene are MDHEN and SYDVKM. The length of the CDR3 is 15 residues. The CDR3 protein is CASSPGGGMNTEAFF. The CDR3 bases are TGTGCCAGCAGTCCGGGGGGGGGTATGAACACTGAAGCTTTCTTT.

The chain couples TRBV6-1 to TRBJ1-2; 12 bases match TRBD1. The ends lost 2 bases at V and 4 bases at J; junction bases unmatched: 2. Germline CDR1 reads MNHNS; CDR2 reads SASEGT. This CDR3 comprises 15 residues. The CDR3 DNA reads TGTGCCAGCAGTGAATGGGGACAGGGGGCCTATGGCTACACCTTC. Protein sequence: CASSEWGQGAYGYTF.

J is TRBJ2-7 and V is TRBV28; 9 bases match TRBD1. The V and J ends lost 6 bases and 2 bases, in that order; junction bases with no gene match: 5. CDR1 MDHEN and CDR2 SYDVKM come from the germline V gene. This CDR3 comprises 14 residues. The DNA of the CDR3 is TGTGCCAGCAGGAGGGACAGGGAAACCTACGAGCAGTACTTC. Protein: CASRRDRETYEQYF.

The chain employs TRBV15 and TRBJ2-2; D gene ambiguous. Trimming cost V 0 bases and J 4 bases, with 12 bases left between them. The CDR3 loop spans 16 amino acids. Germline lookup yields CDR1 LNHNV and CDR2 YYDKDF (reference sequence). The DNA for the CDR3 is TGTGCCACCAGCAGAGAGGGCCGCGGCGGCACCGGGGAGCTGTTTTTT. It translates to CATSREGRGGTGELFF.

The chain couples TRBV7-6 to TRBJ2-7; D not resolved. Germline V CDR1 and CDR2: SGHVS, FNYEAQ. The CDR3 has 15 amino acids. The V and J ends lost 5 bases and 3 bases respectively, with 17 bases between them. The CDR3 DNA reads TGTGCCAGCAGCCTGGACGAAAACCTGATCTACGAGCAGTACTTC. Translation: CASSLDENLIYEQYF.

The chain employs TRBV19 and TRBJ2-7; TRBD1 is a possible D gene (6 bases). The CDR3 consists of 16 residues. The germline V gene encodes CDR1 LNHDA and CDR2 SQIVND (reference sequence). The germline V and J ends were trimmed by 3 bases and 3 bases, with 18 bases remaining between them. The CDR3 is CASSIGAGAGLYEQYF. The CDR3 nucleotides read TGTGCCAGTAGTATTGGGGCAGGGGCAGGCCTCTACGAGCAGTACTTC.

This clone was recorded many times. CDR3 coding DNA: TGTGCCAGCAGCTTAGCGATAGTAGTCGGCAGCTTCCTCTCCCCGTACTTC. It translates to CASSLAIVVGSFLSPYF. The gene calls are TRBV7-8 and TRBJ2-7; D is ambiguous. The CDR3 contains 17 residues. V shed 0 bases and J shed 12 bases, with 27 bases lying between them. Germline loops: CDR1 SGHVS, CDR2 FQNEAQ.

This clone has a single count. The chain couples TRBV6-5 to TRBJ2-7; D is ambiguous. Trimming removed 0 bases from V and 6 bases from J, with 6 bases in between. From germline, CDR1 is MNHEY and CDR2 SVGAGI. This CDR3 comprises 12 residues. CDR3 nucleotide sequence: TGTGCCAGCAGTTACTCAGTCTCCGAGCAGTACTTC. Translation gives CASSYSVSEQYF.

The chain joins TRBV2 to TRBJ2-5, with D possibly TRBD1 on 5 matching bases. V was clipped by 1 base and J by 2 bases, with 23 bases between them. Germline V CDR1 and CDR2: SNHLY, FYNNEI. The CDR3 loop spans 19 amino acids. CDR3 sequence: CASSEGYFDGASRQETQYF. The CDR3 DNA sequence: TGTGCCAGCAGTGAAGGCTATTTTGATGGGGCTTCCCGGCAAGAGACCCAGTACTTC.